This TCR beta chain derives from a study of cytomegalovirus exposure and HLA in healthy donors. Study-wide findings and caveats: Confirmation was obtained in vitro that a few CMV-associated chains are specific for CMV antigens.

Profiling relied on immunoSEQ multiplex PCR, and the TCRdb table lists in-frame clones only, not all of them. This sample has 160,000 or so clones, with around nine tenths found just once. Worth noting for this clone: The antigen is unknown. The identical CDR3 is also encoded by other nucleotide sequences in the sample.

The specimen sequenced was PBMCs. This TCR was recovered from a young woman in good health and CMV-seronegative.

The CDR3, as DNA: TGCGCCAGCAGCCTGGGACAGGGACGATACGAGCAGTACTTC. Its protein is CASSLGQGRYEQYF. The chain recombines TRBV5-1 with TRBJ2-7; 9 nucleotides line up with TRBD1. V gave up 4 bases and J gave up 4 bases; unmatched junction bases: 6. Per the germline V gene, CDR1 is SGHRS and CDR2 is YFSETQ. This CDR3 has 14 amino acids. The full variable domain, completed using reference TRBV5-1 and TRBJ2-7, is KAGVTQTPRYLIKTRGQQVTLSCSPISGHRSVSWYQQTPGQGLQFLFEYFSETQRNKGNFPGRFSGRQFSNSRSEMNVSTLELGDSALYLCASSLGQGRYEQYFGPGTRLTVT.